Following are 25 T cell receptor beta chains from one sample sequenced in a study of identifying expanded T cells in peripheral blood. The assay was immunoSEQ multiplex PCR, and TCRdb's table has in-frame clones only and misses some. The sample has about 82,000 clones, approximately 90% seen once. Sequencing was performed on blood. The receptors were sampled from a person aged 18 to 75 in good health.

The sample holds one count of this clone. The V and J genes are TRBV9 and TRBJ2-3, with TRBD1 identical over 10 bases. Germline loops: CDR1 SGDLS, CDR2 YYNGEE. This CDR3 is 16 amino acids long. V was clipped by 4 bases and J by 5 bases; unmatched bases: 10. Here the CDR3 reads CASSPRDRGFQDTQYF. The CDR3 DNA reads TGTGCCAGCAGCCCCCGGGACAGGGGCTTCCAAGATACGCAGTATTTT.

This sequence joins TRBV29-1 and TRBJ1-1; maybe TRBD1 (6 bases). Trimming shortened V by 1 base and J by 4 bases, and 10 bases separated the two germline ends. CDR1 is SQVTM, CDR2 ANQGSEA, per germline. The CDR3 runs to 13 residues. CDR3 sequence reads: CSVEGVRGTEAFF. The CDR3 DNA reads as TGCAGCGTTGAAGGGGTCAGGGGCACTGAAGCTTTCTTT.

This clone was seen once. This chain's CDR3 is CASRLSRADTQYF. The CDR3 DNA reads as TGTGCCAGCAGGCTCTCTCGGGCCGATACGCAGTATTTT. The chain joins TRBV6-5 to TRBJ2-3; no clear D. V dropped 6 bases and J dropped 6 bases, with 13 bases sitting between them. The CDR3 sequence is 13 residues long. Germline V CDR1 and CDR2: MNHEY, SVGAGI.

This chain connects TRBV19 to TRBJ1-2; perhaps TRBD1 as D (6 bases). Trimming cost V 4 bases and J 2 bases, with 11 bases left between them. The CDR3 consists of 14 residues. The germline CDR1 and CDR2 sequences are LNHDA and SQIVND (reference sequence). The CDR3 nucleotides are TGTGCCAGTAGTAGGGACACTTCAAACTATGGCTACACCTTC. This sequence encodes CASSRDTSNYGYTF.

The J gene is TRBJ2-7, the V gene TRBV5-6, with D tentatively TRBD1 (6 bases). CDR1 is SGHDT, CDR2 YYEEEE, per germline. This CDR3 contains 14 residues. V shed 5 bases and J shed 4 bases, with 16 bases lying between them. The CDR3: CASRGADRAYEQYF. CDR3 sequence (DNA): TGTGCCAGCAGGGGGGCGGACAGAGCTTACGAGCAGTACTTC.

The CDR3 DNA follows: TGTGCGGCCGGAAAACAGGGTTATGGCTACACCTTC. It specifies CAAGKQGYGYTF. V is TRBV6-6 and J is TRBJ1-2, with a possible D match to TRBD1 (6 bases). The CDR3 consists of 12 residues. Germline CDR1 MNHNY, CDR2 SVGAGI (reference sequence).

This sequence joins TRBV6-1 and TRBJ1-5; D is possibly TRBD1 (6 bases). From germline, CDR1 is MNHNS and CDR2 SASEGT. Trimming shortened V by 6 bases and J by 7 bases, and 19 bases separated the two germline ends. The CDR3 contains 15 residues. The CDR3 DNA follows: TGTGCCAGCAGGAAACAGGGAACAGAGGGGCAGCCCCAGCATTTT. It specifies CASRKQGTEGQPQHF.

The chain employs TRBV5-4 and TRBJ1-1; TRBD1 aligns across 10 bases. The germline V gene encodes CDR1 SGHNT and CDR2 YYREEE (reference sequence). The CDR3 loop spans 14 amino acids. The V and J ends lost 4 bases and 10 bases, in that order; junction bases with no gene match: 10. CDR3: CASSSNRDRGRAFF. The DNA for the CDR3 is TGTGCCAGCAGCAGCAACCGGGACAGGGGAAGAGCTTTCTTT.

This chain links TRBV5-6 with TRBJ1-1; D call uncertain. The CDR3 runs 16 residues. Trimming cost V 3 bases and J 3 bases, with 18 bases left between them. CDR1 and CDR2 from the germline V gene are SGHDT and YYEEEE. CDR3: CASSSGFSMEYTEAFF. CDR3 nucleotide sequence: TGTGCCAGCAGCTCGGGCTTCTCGATGGAGTACACTGAAGCTTTCTTT.

DNA of the CDR3: TGTGCCAGCAGTTACTCCGACAGTCGCGGTGGAGAGACCCAGTACTTC. It translates to CASSYSDSRGGETQYF. V and J are TRBV6-5 and TRBJ2-5; tentatively, D is TRBD1 (5 bases). Between the trimmed V and J ends, which lost 0 bases and 4 bases, there was a span of 15 bases. The CDR3 is 16 residues long. Looked up from germline, CDR1 is MNHEY and CDR2 is SVGAGI.

The chain carries TRBV18 and TRBJ2-7; 7 bases agree with TRBD2. The germline V gene has CDR1 KGHSH and CDR2 LQKENI. V was pared by 2 bases and J by 2 bases, with 6 bases of the junction left unmatched. This CDR3 has 15 residues. The chain's CDR3 is CASSPSAGAPYEQYF. CDR3 nucleotide sequence: TGTGCCAGCTCACCATCTGCGGGAGCCCCCTACGAGCAGTACTTC. The entire variable domain, with the rest obtained from reference TRBV18 and TRBJ2-7, is as follows: NAGVMQNPRHLVRRRGQEARLRCSPMKGHSHVYWYRQLPEEGLKFMVYLQKENIIDESGMPKERFSAEFPKEGPSILRIQQVVRGDSAAYFCASSPSAGAPYEQYFGPGTRLTVT.

This clone was observed a single time. This sequence joins TRBV6-4 and TRBJ2-7; 11 positions agree with TRBD2. The CDR3 contains 15 residues. Germline V gene sequence: CDR1 MRHNA, CDR2 SNTAGT. Trimming at V came to 3 bases and at J to 7 bases, leaving 8 bases not matched to a gene. This CDR3 reads CASSERGLAECEQYF. The CDR3 bases are TGTGCCAGCAGTGAGCGGGGACTAGCGGAGTGTGAGCAGTACTTC.

V and J are TRBV5-5 and TRBJ1-2, with D tentatively TRBD1 (6 bases). Germline CDR1 SGHKS, CDR2 YYEKEE (reference sequence). CDR3 length: 14 residues. Trimming took off 4 bases at V and 8 bases at J, with 18 bases between the two ends. CDR3 in DNA: TGTGCCAGCAGCATAGAACAGGGAATATACGGCTACACCTTC. Protein product: CASSIEQGIYGYTF.

The chain is built from TRBV5-6 and TRBJ2-6; D is unclear. Trimming removed 3 bases at V and 2 bases at J, with 9 bases between. Germline assignment: CDR1 SGHDT and CDR2 YYEEEE. CDR3 size: 15 residues. The CDR3 nucleotides are TGTGCCAGCAGCTGGGGTGGGGCTGGGGCCAACGTCCTGACTTTC. This codes for CASSWGGAGANVLTF.

V gene TRBV18 combines with J gene TRBJ2-3, with 8 bases identical to TRBD1. Losses at the gene ends were 0 bases for V and 2 bases for J; bases not matched to a gene: 7. The CDR3 runs 17 residues. In germline, CDR1 is KGHSH, CDR2 LQKENI. Written as DNA, the CDR3 is TGTGCCAGCTCACCACCTAGGACAGGGAAGGACACAGATACGCAGTATTTT. As protein: CASSPPRTGKDTDTQYF.

The chain links TRBV6-5 to TRBJ1-1; unclear D gene. CDR3 length: 12 amino acids. The germline V and J ends were trimmed by 6 bases and 6 bases, with 11 bases remaining between them. Germline CDR1 reads MNHEY; CDR2 reads SVGAGI. The CDR3 spells CASRRWGAEAFF. Here the CDR3 DNA reads TGTGCCAGCAGAAGGTGGGGAGCTGAAGCTTTCTTT.

This sequence joins TRBV9 and TRBJ2-1, with D maybe TRBD2 (6 bases). Trimming left V 4 bases short and J 9 bases short, with 11 bases between. This CDR3 spans 12 amino acids. Per the germline V gene, CDR1 is SGDLS and CDR2 is YYNGEE. The CDR3 sequence: CASSISAGEQFF. The CDR3 DNA reads as TGTGCCAGCAGCATATCAGCGGGTGAGCAGTTCTTC. The variable domain in full, completed from reference TRBV9 and TRBJ2-1, reads DSGVTQTPKHLITATGQRVTLRCSPRSGDLSVYWYQQSLDQGLQFLIQYYNGEERAKGNILERFSAQQFPDLHSELNLSSLELGDSALYFCASSISAGEQFFGPGTRLTVL.

The J gene is TRBJ2-1, the V gene TRBV6-6, with no clear D. The CDR3 loop spans 14 amino acids. V was shortened by 7 bases and J by 0 bases, with 10 bases between the two germline ends. Looked up from germline, CDR1 is MNHNY and CDR2 is SVGAGI (reference sequence). Written as DNA, the CDR3 is TGTGCCAGCAACTATGGGGTCTCCTACAATGAGCAGTTCTTC. Translated, it gives CASNYGVSYNEQFF.

This sequence joins TRBV6-1 and TRBJ1-2; unclear D gene. The germline CDR1 and CDR2 sequences are MNHNS and SASEGT. The V and J ends lost 0 bases and 4 bases respectively, with 9 bases between them. CDR3 size: 14 residues. CDR3 sequence (DNA): TGTGCCAGCAGTGAAGCGCTGGCAGTCTATGGCTACACCTTC. Amino acid sequence: CASSEALAVYGYTF.

A note on this clone: At one of its ends the junction is not consistent with the germline gene, which may arise from a read error. The sample carries other DNA sequences with the same CDR3. The chain combines TRBV30 with TRBJ1-1; TRBD1 is a possible D gene (5 bases). This CDR3 comprises 13 residues. Germline CDR1 is GTSNPN and CDR2 is SVGIG (reference sequence). CDR3 DNA: TGTGCCTGGAGTAACTGGGGGAAAACTGAAGCCTTCTTT. This sequence encodes CAWSNWGKTEAFF. The variable domain in full, with the rest retrieved from reference TRBV30 and TRBJ1-1, is SQTIHQWPATLVQPVGSPLSLECTVEGTSNPNLYWYRQAAGRGLQLLFYSVGIGQISSEVPQNLSASRPQDRQFILSSKKLLLSDSGFYLCAWSNWGKTEAFFGQGTRLTVV.

V usage is TRBV9 and J usage is TRBJ1-5; TRBD1 is a possible D gene (5 bases). CDR1 and CDR2 from the germline V gene are SGDLS and YYNGEE. V was shortened by 4 bases and J by 3 bases, with 11 bases between the two germline ends. The CDR3 sequence is 14 residues long. The CDR3 DNA reads as TGTGCCAGCAGCCGGGGACCGAACAATCAGCCCCAGCATTTT. Translated, it gives CASSRGPNNQPQHF.

The chain is built from TRBV7-2 and TRBJ1-2; D is possibly TRBD1 (5 bases). CDR1 and CDR2 (germline): SGHTA, FQGNSA. The CDR3 covers 15 residues. Trimming stripped 4 bases from V and 3 bases from J, with 15 bases between. The CDR3 nucleotides read TGTGCCAGCAGCTCATGGGGGTCTGCTGACTATGGCTACACCTTC. Protein product: CASSSWGSADYGYTF.

The genes are TRBV11-3 and TRBJ2-1; D is unresolved. This CDR3 is built from 14 residues. In germline, CDR1 is SGHNT, CDR2 YENEEA. V shed 5 bases and J shed 8 bases, with 16 bases lying between them. CDR3 DNA sequence: TGTGCCAGCAGCCTAAGGCGGTTTTTGGATGAGCAGTTCTTC. Residues: CASSLRRFLDEQFF. The complete variable domain, with remaining parts taken from reference TRBV11-3 and TRBJ2-1, reads EAGVVQSPRYKIIEKKQPVAFWCNPISGHNTLYWYLQNLGQGPELLIRYENEEAVDDSQLPKDRFSAERLKGVDSTLKIQPAELGDSAVYLCASSLRRFLDEQFFGPGTRLTVL.

The V call is TRBV27, the J call TRBJ2-7; 11 bases match TRBD2. J was trimmed by 2 bases and V by 4 bases; bases with no gene match: 7. The CDR3 covers 16 residues. Germline assignment: CDR1 MNHEY and CDR2 SMNVEV (reference sequence). CDR3 coding DNA: TGTGCCAGCAGTTCTGCGACTAGCGGGAATGCCTACGAGCAGTACTTC. Translated, it gives CASSSATSGNAYEQYF.

The chain employs TRBV7-6 and TRBJ2-1; 11 bases map to TRBD2. Germline loops: CDR1 SGHVS, CDR2 FNYEAQ. Trimming removed 1 base from V and 3 bases from J; junction bases left unmatched: 5. CDR3 length: 17 amino acids. In DNA form, the CDR3 reads TGTGCCAGCAGCTTAGTTTCTAGCGGGGGGAGCTACAATGAGCAGTTCTTC. It codes for CASSLVSSGGSYNEQFF.